This T cell receptor (beta chain) emerged from a study of T cell changes during pregnancy in multiple sclerosis. Germline values: CDR1 MNHNS, CDR2 SASEGT. V gave up 7 bases and J gave up 7 bases, with 19 bases separating them. CDR3 length equals 15 residues. Sequenced by immunoSEQ multiplex PCR; TCRdb stores in-frame clones only, minus some. The table includes some 110,000 clones, about 90% detected once. The V call is TRBV6-1, the J call TRBJ1-4; D is possibly TRBD1 (5 bases). The sequence was obtained from a female donor with multiple sclerosis, enrolled in a pregnancy study. The sequencing here drew on peripheral blood, taken in the third trimester of pregnancy. The CDR3 is CASTQGALGGEKLFF. CDR3 nucleotides: TGTGCCAGCACCCAAGGGGCTCTGGGGGGTGAAAAACTGTTTTTT.